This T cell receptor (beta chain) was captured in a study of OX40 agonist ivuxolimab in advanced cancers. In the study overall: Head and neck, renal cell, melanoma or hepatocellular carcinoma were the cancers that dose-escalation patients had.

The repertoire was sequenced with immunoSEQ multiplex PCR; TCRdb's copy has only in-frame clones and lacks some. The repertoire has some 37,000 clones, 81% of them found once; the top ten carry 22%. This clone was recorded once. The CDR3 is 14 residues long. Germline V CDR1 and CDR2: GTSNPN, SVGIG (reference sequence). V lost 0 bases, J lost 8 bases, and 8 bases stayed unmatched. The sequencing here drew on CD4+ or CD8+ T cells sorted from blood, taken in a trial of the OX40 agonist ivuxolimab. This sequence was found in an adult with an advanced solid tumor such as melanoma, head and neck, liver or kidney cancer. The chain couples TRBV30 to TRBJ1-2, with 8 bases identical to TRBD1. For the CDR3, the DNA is TGTGCCTGGAGTGTAACGGACAGGGTCGTAGGCTACACCTTC. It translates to CAWSVTDRVVGYTF. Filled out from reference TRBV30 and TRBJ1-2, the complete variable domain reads SQTIHQWPATLVQPVGSPLSLECTVEGTSNPNLYWYRQAAGRGLQLLFYSVGIGQISSEVPQNLSASRPQDRQFILSSKKLLLSDSGFYLCAWSVTDRVVGYTFGSGTRLTVV.